This is a list of T cell receptor beta chains from one sample in a study of cytomegalovirus exposure and HLA in healthy donors. Repertoires were generated with immunoSEQ multiplex PCR, while TCRdb's copy carries only in-frame clones and drops some. The sample has 100,000 to 150,000 clones; about 74% are singletons. Source material: PBMCs. The receptors derive from a male donor in good health and CMV-seronegative. Each CDR3 is given with its conserved first and last residue. Fields, in order: V gene, clone size, D gene, J gene, CDR3 protein, CDR3 DNA. D genes are given only for firm matches. Where a row states a size, it is once, few, many or the class of an expanded clone; other rows omit it.

TRBV11-3	few	-	TRBJ1-1	CASSKARYTEAFF	TGTGCCAGCAGCAAGGCTAGGTACACTGAAGCTTTCTTT
TRBV5-4	-	TRBD2	TRBJ2-1	CASSRGTSAHNEQFF	TGTGCCAGCAGCCGCGGGACTAGCGCTCACAATGAGCAGTTCTTC
TRBV7-3	-	-	TRBJ2-5	CASSLGTKETQYF	TGTGCCAGCAGCCTTGGGACAAAAGAGACCCAGTACTTC
TRBV14	-	TRBD1	TRBJ2-7	CASSPGQGAYEQYF	TGTGCCAGCAGCCCGGGACAGGGGGCTTACGAGCAGTACTTC
TRBV2	-	TRBD2	TRBJ2-1	CASKKGLAGNNEQFF	TGTGCCAGCAAAAAGGGACTAGCGGGGAACAATGAGCAGTTCTTC
TRBV30	-	-	TRBJ2-5	CAWQGPPQETQYF	TGTGCCTGGCAGGGGCCTCCGCAAGAGACCCAGTACTTC
TRBV6-1	few	-	TRBJ1-1	CASSEAGGAGVWTEAFF	TGTGCCAGCAGTGAAGCGGGGGGGGCCGGGGTGTGGACTGAAGCTTTCTTT
TRBV5-5	-	-	TRBJ2-7	CASSSPPGEGSAYEQYF	TGTGCCAGCAGCTCCCCCCCGGGCGAGGGATCAGCCTACGAGCAGTACTTC
TRBV5-8	-	TRBD1	TRBJ1-5	CASSSDRAGNQPQHF	TGTGCCAGCAGCTCCGACAGGGCTGGCAATCAGCCCCAGCATTTT
TRBV28	-	TRBD1	TRBJ2-1	CASSSVDRWFF	TGTGCCAGCAGTTCAGTGGACAGGTGGTTCTTC
TRBV4-2	once	-	TRBJ1-5	CASSQDLARGPDQPQHF	TGTGCCAGCAGCCAAGATCTGGCCAGGGGCCCTGATCAGCCCCAGCATTTT
TRBV28	-	-	TRBJ1-2	CASSLGGLIGYTF	TGTGCCAGCAGTTTAGGCGGGTTAATTGGCTACACCTTC
TRBV9	-	-	TRBJ2-3	CASSQFDRAHTQYF	TGTGCCAGCAGCCAATTCGACAGAGCCCATACGCAGTATTTT
TRBV7-2	-	-	TRBJ1-5	CASSLGQNQPQHF	TGTGCCAGCAGCCTCGGACAGAATCAGCCCCAGCATTTT
TRBV29-1	-	-	TRBJ1-1	CSVEEQGRVTEAFF	TGCAGCGTTGAAGAGCAGGGGAGGGTCACTGAAGCTTTCTTT
TRBV7-2	once	TRBD1	TRBJ1-2	CASSSQGGAVYGYTF	TGTGCCAGCAGTTCGCAAGGGGGCGCCGTCTATGGCTACACCTTC
TRBV28	-	TRBD1	TRBJ2-1	CASSPSSGQGEDEQFF	TGTGCCAGCAGTCCCTCCTCTGGACAGGGGGAGGATGAGCAGTTCTTC
TRBV2	-	TRBD1	TRBJ2-7	CASSDLLTTGIPTYEQYF	TGTGCCAGCAGTGACCTCCTAACGACAGGGATCCCAACCTACGAGCAGTACTTC
TRBV7-2	-	TRBD1	TRBJ2-7	CASSFQDRVPYEQYF	TGTGCCAGCAGCTTCCAGGACAGGGTCCCCTACGAGCAGTACTTC
TRBV4-2	-	-	TRBJ1-6	CASSQIGAGDNSPLHF	TGTGCCAGCAGCCAAATCGGGGCAGGGGATAATTCACCCCTCCACTTT
TRBV19	few	-	TRBJ1-6	CASSTTVSYNSPLHF	TGTGCCAGTAGTACGACAGTCTCCTATAATTCACCCCTCCACTTT
TRBV4-1	-	TRBD2	TRBJ2-1	CASSQESPSGGLEQFF	TGCGCCAGCAGCCAAGAGTCCCCTAGCGGGGGGCTTGAGCAGTTCTTC
TRBV13	-	-	TRBJ1-1	CASSLQSAFRTRTEAFF	TGTGCCAGCAGCTTACAATCTGCATTCAGGACACGAACTGAAGCTTTCTTT
TRBV28	-	TRBD1	TRBJ2-7	CASSPLGTGSSYEQYF	TGTGCCAGCAGCCCCCTAGGGACAGGGAGCTCCTACGAGCAGTACTTC
TRBV11-2	once	-	TRBJ2-3	CASSFEGGSYDTQYF	TGTGCCAGCAGCTTTGAGGGAGGCTCTTATGATACGCAGTATTTT
TRBV19	-	-	TRBJ2-3	CASSISRVSTDTQYF	TGTGCCAGTAGTATATCGCGGGTGAGCACAGATACGCAGTATTTT
TRBV2	once	-	TRBJ2-1	CASSVEQGPNNEQFF	TGTGCCAGCAGTGTAGAACAGGGTCCTAACAATGAGCAGTTCTTC
TRBV27	-	-	TRBJ1-5	CASSSPGAGVNQPQHF	TGTGCCAGCAGTTCCCCAGGGGCAGGGGTTAATCAGCCCCAGCATTTT
TRBV7-9	-	TRBD1	TRBJ1-1	CASSLAQGGGTEAFF	TGTGCCAGCAGCTTAGCGCAGGGGGGAGGCACTGAAGCTTTCTTT
TRBV5-1	-	-	TRBJ1-2	CASSLVVAGQGYTF	TGCGCCAGCAGCTTGGTGGTAGCAGGGCAAGGCTACACCTTC
TRBV28	-	-	TRBJ1-2	CASWRRLSGYTF	TGTGCCAGCTGGAGACGTCTCTCTGGCTACACCTTC
TRBV5-6	-	-	TRBJ1-5	CASSLQGYSNQPQHF	TGTGCCAGCAGCTTGCAGGGCTATAGCAATCAGCCCCAGCATTTT
TRBV5-1	few	TRBD2	TRBJ2-5	CASSLTSAQETQYF	TGCGCCAGCAGCTTAACTAGCGCGCAAGAGACCCAGTACTTC
TRBV18	-	-	TRBJ1-4	CASSPPGQGNEKLFF	TGTGCCAGCTCACCTCCAGGGCAGGGGAATGAAAAACTGTTTTTT
TRBV27	-	-	TRBJ1-5	CASSLWGQSNQPQHF	TGTGCCAGCAGTTTGTGGGGACAATCAAATCAGCCCCAGCATTTT
TRBV28	-	-	TRBJ2-6	CASTESPGASSGANVLTF	TGTGCCAGCACTGAAAGTCCAGGGGCCTCCTCTGGGGCCAACGTCCTGACTTTC
TRBV7-2	-	TRBD1	TRBJ2-1	CASSLRTGGNEQFF	TGTGCCAGCAGCCTCAGGACAGGGGGCAATGAGCAGTTCTTC
TRBV6-1	-	-	TRBJ2-1	CASSDSKYEQFF	TGTGCCAGCAGTGATAGTAAATATGAGCAGTTCTTC
TRBV10-2	-	TRBD1	TRBJ2-7	CASSRQGAGEQYF	TGCGCCAGCAGTCGACAGGGGGCAGGGGAGCAGTACTTC
TRBV5-5	-	-	TRBJ1-2	CASSLAGGTNYGYTF	TGTGCCAGCAGCTTGGCGGGCGGGACGAACTATGGCTACACCTTC
TRBV4-2	-	-	TRBJ2-1	CASSQDKGGFSYNEQFF	TGTGCCAGCAGCCAAGATAAAGGCGGATTCTCCTACAATGAGCAGTTCTTC
TRBV15	few	-	TRBJ2-7	CATGPGTPVYEQYF	TGTGCCACCGGCCCAGGGACTCCCGTTTACGAGCAGTACTTC
TRBV4-2	-	-	TRBJ1-3	CASSQDLVRVSGNTIYF	TGTGCCAGCAGCCAAGATCTAGTGAGGGTCTCTGGAAACACCATATATTTT
TRBV5-4	-	TRBD1	TRBJ2-1	CASSMGGGTGHNNEQFF	TGTGCCAGCAGCATGGGAGGGGGGACAGGGCACAACAATGAGCAGTTCTTC
TRBV11-2	-	-	TRBJ2-7	CASSLVRTDYYEQYF	TGTGCCAGCAGCTTAGTTAGGACAGATTACTACGAGCAGTACTTC
TRBV7-9	-	-	TRBJ1-4	CASSPDSINEKLFF	TGTGCCAGCAGCCCGGACAGCATTAATGAAAAACTGTTTTTT
TRBV10-3	-	TRBD2	TRBJ2-3	CAISRLAGDKDTQYF	TGTGCCATCAGTCGACTAGCGGGAGACAAAGATACGCAGTATTTT